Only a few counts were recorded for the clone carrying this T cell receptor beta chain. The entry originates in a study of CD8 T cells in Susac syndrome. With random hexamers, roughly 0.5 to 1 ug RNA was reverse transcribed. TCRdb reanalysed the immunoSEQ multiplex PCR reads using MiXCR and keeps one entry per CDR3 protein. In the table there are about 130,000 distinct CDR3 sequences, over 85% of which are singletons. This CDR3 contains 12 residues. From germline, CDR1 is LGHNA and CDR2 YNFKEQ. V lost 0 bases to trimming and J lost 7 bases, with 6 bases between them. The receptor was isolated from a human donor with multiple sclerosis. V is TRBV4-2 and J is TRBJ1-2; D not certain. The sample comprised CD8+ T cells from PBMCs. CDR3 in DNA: TGTGCCAGCAGCCAAGATTCCCCTGGCTACACCTTC. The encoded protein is CASSQDSPGYTF.